This T cell receptor (beta chain) was retrieved from a study of cytomegalovirus exposure and HLA in healthy donors. The PCR was carried out with 60 Vbeta primers and 13 Jbeta primers. Profiling relied on immunoSEQ multiplex PCR, and the TCRdb table lists in-frame clones only, not all of them. The data contain about 130,000 clones, around 68% of them singletons. J lost 2 bases, V lost 4 bases, and 8 bases had no gene match. The CDR3 is 16 amino acids. CDR1 SGHDN and CDR2 FVKESK come from the germline V gene. Sequencing used PBMCs. The rearrangement links TRBV14 to TRBJ2-3; TRBD1 matches at 8 bases. The clonotype comes from a man aged 40-49 years in good health and CMV-seropositive. DNA for the CDR3: TGTGCCAGCAGCCGAAAGCGGACAGGGTCCACAGATACGCAGTATTTT. As protein: CASSRKRTGSTDTQYF.